The present T cell receptor beta chain was sequenced within a study of shared clonotypes between healthy human individuals. Study results and caveats: Blood alone was sampled, and tissue repertoires likely differ.

Roughly 30,000 T cell genomes (around 190 ng DNA) went into each sorted-subset replicate. Libraries were prepared by immunoSEQ multiplex PCR; TCRdb keeps only in-frame clonotypes and omits some of them. This sample yields millions of clones, of which 90% to 95% are seen a single time; 0.1% to 0.15% belongs to the top ten. This CDR3 comprises 14 residues. V lost 4 bases to trimming and J lost 1 base, with 11 bases between them. Germline V gene lookup returns CDR1 SGHRS and CDR2 YFSETQ. Notes on this clone: Its antigen is unidentified. Other nucleotide sequences from this sample produce the same CDR3.

The rearrangement joins TRBV5-1 to TRBJ1-1, with D maybe TRBD1 (5 bases). The source material was naive CD4+ T cells sorted from blood. Subset in this sample: CD45RA+ positively selected. The receptor was derived from a man between 18 and 35 years old in good health. For the CDR3, the DNA is TGCGCCAGCAGCGCCGGGACGGCGAACACTGAAGCTTTCTTT. Protein product: CASSAGTANTEAFF.